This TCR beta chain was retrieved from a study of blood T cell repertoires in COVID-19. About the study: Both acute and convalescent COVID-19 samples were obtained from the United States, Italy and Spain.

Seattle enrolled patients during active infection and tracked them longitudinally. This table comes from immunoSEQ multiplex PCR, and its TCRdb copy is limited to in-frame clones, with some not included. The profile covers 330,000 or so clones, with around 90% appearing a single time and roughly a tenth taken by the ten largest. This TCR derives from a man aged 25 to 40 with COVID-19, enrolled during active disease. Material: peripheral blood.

The CDR3 nucleotides are TGCGCCAGCAGCCCGAAGCAGGGTTCTAACTACGAGCAGTACTTC. Translated, it gives CASSPKQGSNYEQYF. V and J are TRBV5-1 and TRBJ2-7; D is possibly TRBD1 (5 bases). This CDR3 region has 15 residues. The V gene lost 4 bases and the J gene lost 3 bases, with 17 bases spanning the gap. CDR1 SGHRS and CDR2 YFSETQ come from the germline V gene.